Included here is one TCR beta chain sequence, with context. The authors' processing: Scientists estimated how many nucleated cells there were by amplifying reference gene primers. The protocol was immunoSEQ multiplex PCR, while the TCRdb copy is restricted to in-frame clones and leaves out a portion. Clone size and the V and J calls come from that table; the DNA yielded D and trimming. In the table there are almost 400,000 clones, more than 70% of which are singletons. The data were obtained in a study of blood T cell repertoires in COVID-19. Study-level background: Donors in the United States, Italy and Spain gave samples during acute or convalescent COVID-19.

The CDR3 loop spans 16 amino acids. Trimming cost V 3 bases and J 2 bases; bases outside gene matches: 0. The V gene's germline CDR1 is LNHDA and CDR2 SQIVND (reference sequence). What was sequenced was peripheral blood. V is TRBV19 and J is TRBJ2-1, with 14 nucleotides matching TRBD2. The origin of this receptor is a woman aged 60-75 years with COVID-19, enrolled during active disease. The CDR3 DNA is TGTGCCAGTAGTATGACTAGCGGGGGGGCCTACAATGAGCAGTTCTTC. Translating it yields CASSMTSGGAYNEQFF.